The next 11 T cell receptor beta chains were all read from a single sample in a study of blood T cell repertoires in COVID-19. Clones were sequenced by immunoSEQ multiplex PCR, and TCRdb holds only the in-frame ones, with some missing. Of roughly 46,000 clones listed, more than 75% are singletons. The sequenced material came from peripheral blood. The receptors originated from a man aged 50 to 59 with active COVID-19.

The V gene is TRBV6-5, the J gene TRBJ2-1; D remains unclear. Trimming left V 6 bases short and J 6 bases short, with 9 bases between. CDR3 length: 12 residues. The germline V gene encodes CDR1 MNHEY and CDR2 SVGAGI. The CDR3 DNA follows: TGTGCCAGCAGGGCCCCGGGCAATGAGCAGTTCTTC. It specifies CASRAPGNEQFF.

V usage is TRBV3-1 (or the pseudogene TRBV3-2) and J usage is TRBJ2-5; D perhaps matches TRBD2 (7 bases). Trimming left V 9 bases short and J 5 bases short, with 13 bases between. CDR1 and CDR2 from the germline V gene are LGHDT and YNNKEL (reference sequence). The length of the CDR3 is 12 residues. The CDR3 coding sequence is TGTGCCAGAGGGGGGGGTAGGGAGACCCAGTACTTC. This sequence encodes CARGGGRETQYF.

The V call is TRBV3-1 (or the pseudogene TRBV3-2), the J call TRBJ2-2; D not certain. Germline lookup yields CDR1 LGHDT and CDR2 YNNKEL (reference sequence). The CDR3 runs 14 residues. V was pared by 5 bases and J by 5 bases, with 12 bases between. CDR3 DNA: TGTGCCAGCAGCGGGCTATTGAAGACCGGGGAGCTGTTTTTT. Amino acids: CASSGLLKTGELFF.

V and J are TRBV19 and TRBJ2-3; 14 bases fit TRBD2. V dropped 7 bases and J dropped 3; count of bases not matched to a gene: 9. The CDR3 runs 17 residues. Germline V gene data show CDR1 as LNHDA and CDR2 as SQIVND (reference sequence). The CDR3 region is CASISSGLAGETDTQYF. The CDR3 region has the DNA TGTGCCAGTATTAGTTCGGGACTAGCGGGAGAAACAGATACGCAGTATTTT.

The chain joins TRBV2 to TRBJ2-3, with a possible D match to TRBD2 (7 bases). CDR3 length: 15 residues. Germline CDR1 and CDR2: SNHLY and FYNNEI. Trimming stripped 6 bases from V and 7 bases from J, with 20 bases between. The CDR3 spells CASRGGRERGYTQYF. CDR3 DNA: TGTGCCAGCAGGGGGGGCCGCGAGCGGGGCTATACGCAGTATTTT.

This clone was seen a handful of times. V and J are TRBV28 and TRBJ1-5; D unresolved. Germline V gene data show CDR1 as MDHEN and CDR2 as SYDVKM. The V end lost 6 bases, the J end lost 7 bases, and 16 bases lay between the germline ends. CDR3 length: 14 residues. The chain's CDR3 is CASREGGGHQPQHF. The DNA for the CDR3 is TGTGCCAGCAGGGAAGGCGGAGGGCACCAGCCCCAGCATTTT.

The gene calls are TRBV11-2 and TRBJ2-1; TRBD1 aligns across 9 bases. CDR1 and CDR2 from the germline V gene are SGHAT and FQNNGV. The CDR3 runs 16 residues. Losses at the gene ends were 5 bases for V and 4 bases for J; bases not matched to a gene: 9. CDR3: CASSPYRGLGYNEQFF. The CDR3 region has the DNA TGTGCCAGCAGCCCCTACAGGGGGCTGGGGTACAATGAGCAGTTCTTC.

V usage is TRBV7-3 and J usage is TRBJ1-2; TRBD1 might be the D (6 bases). With 2 bases removed from V and 4 bases from J, the gap between germline ends came to 23 bases. The CDR3 is made up of 18 amino acids. Germline CDR1 reads SGHTA; CDR2 reads FQGTGA. As DNA, the CDR3 is TGTGCCAGCAGCTTACAGGGAGGGATGAGAGAGACAGGCTATGGCTACACCTTC. It yields the protein CASSLQGGMRETGYGYTF.

The rearrangement joins TRBV18 to TRBJ2-5; no definite D call. V gave up 8 bases and J gave up 5 bases, with 15 bases separating them. The CDR3 length is 13 residues. From germline, CDR1 is KGHSH and CDR2 LQKENI. CDR3: CASVEFFAETQYF. The CDR3 coding sequence is TGTGCCAGCGTGGAGTTTTTCGCGGAGACCCAGTACTTC.

The chain has TRBV11-2 and TRBJ2-3, with TRBD2 matching over 13 bases. The CDR3 has 17 residues. J lost 2 bases, V lost 5 bases, and 7 bases had no gene match. Germline CDR1 reads SGHAT; CDR2 reads FQNNGV. As DNA, the CDR3 is TGTGCCAGCAGCGAACTAGCGGGGGGGCCCACCACAGATACGCAGTATTTT. Its protein product is CASSELAGGPTTDTQYF.

The V call is TRBV5-1, the J call TRBJ2-1, with no clear D. Germline V gene sequence: CDR1 SGHRS, CDR2 YFSETQ. The CDR3 has 15 amino acids. Trimming cost V 4 bases and J 1 base, with 12 bases left between them. The DNA for the CDR3 is TGCGCCAGCAGCCAAGCCCCCGGTTCCTACAATGAGCAGTTCTTC. As protein: CASSQAPGSYNEQFF.